This T cell receptor beta chain was retrieved from a study of blood T cells in healthy people across ages. On this clonotype itself: Its antigen is undetermined.

Alongside a J-beta primer mix, a sample-barcoded 5' primer served in a second PCR lasting about 6 to 11 cycles. Each CDR3 protein is one row after TCRdb ran MiXCR on the 5' RACE reads. The repertoire holds approximately 2,000,000 distinct CDR3 sequences, with 30% to 40% as singletons. The CDR3 spans 12 residues. V was shortened by 5 bases and J by 8 bases, with 10 bases between the two germline ends. CDR1 MNHEY and CDR2 SVGEGT come from the germline V gene. Study-wide points: More naive CD4+ cells and higher diversity were found in long-lived than in aged donors.

Sequences were obtained from blood. The gene calls are TRBV6-2 or TRBV6-3 and TRBJ1-5; D gene ambiguous. The TCR was taken from a human donor in good health. The CDR3 loop is CASSTGSEPQHF. Written as DNA, the CDR3 is TGTGCCAGCAGTACCGGGTCAGAGCCCCAGCATTTT.